Below are 20 T cell receptor beta chains sequenced from a single sample in a study of T cell repertoires in cytomegalovirus infection. These receptors are not linked to any known antigen. Using its own MiXCR run on the reads, TCRdb lists one record per CDR3 protein. The sample yields some 480,000 distinct CDR3 sequences, 30% to 40% seen once. Sequenced here: cultured PBMCs, sampled from culture after CMV antigen stimulation. The receptors were gathered from a human donor in good health (CMV status not recorded). Some clones in this sample may be carry-over from other donors' samples.

The CDR3 DNA sequence: TGTGCCAGCACTCCGGGACAGGGAAACATTCAGTACTTC. Its protein is CASTPGQGNIQYF. The genes are TRBV12-3 or TRBV12-4 and TRBJ2-4; 9 bases line up with TRBD1. The ends lost 7 bases at V and 6 bases at J; junction bases unmatched: 4. The CDR3 totals 13 residues.

This clonotype was counted ten times or more. V usage is TRBV6-2 or TRBV6-3 and J usage is TRBJ1-1; a possible D gene is TRBD1 (6 bases). Germline CDR1 and CDR2: MNHEY and SVGEGT. The length of the CDR3 is 13 residues. V gave up 5 bases and J gave up 4 bases, with 11 bases separating them. The CDR3: CASSRTDRTEAFF. The CDR3 DNA reads TGTGCCAGCAGTAGGACAGACCGCACTGAAGCTTTCTTT.

This clonotype occurred many times. The V and J genes are TRBV28 and TRBJ1-2; TRBD1 is a possible D gene (5 bases). Germline V lookup: CDR1 MDHEN, CDR2 SYDVKM. This CDR3 spans 15 amino acids. V was clipped by 6 bases and J by 1 base, with 15 bases between them. CDR3 protein: CASSELRGFNYGYTF. The DNA of the CDR3 is TGTGCCAGCAGCGAATTGAGGGGATTTAACTATGGCTACACCTTC.

The V call is TRBV29-1, the J call TRBJ2-1; 10 bases map to TRBD2. There are 13 residues in the CDR3. V lost 2 bases and J lost 9; bases outside the gene matches: 4. Germline V CDR1 and CDR2: SQVTM, ANQGSEA. The CDR3 reads CSVEWSGRGEQFF. CDR3 nucleotides: TGCAGCGTTGAATGGAGCGGGAGGGGTGAGCAGTTCTTC.

The chain is built from TRBV9 and TRBJ2-1, with D possibly called TRBD1 or TRBD2 (6 bases each). CDR3 length equals 13 residues. In germline, CDR1 is SGDLS, CDR2 YYNGEE. V lost 3 bases, J lost 9 bases, and 13 bases lay in between. CDR3 residues: CASSEVQGGEQFF. CDR3 in DNA: TGTGCCAGCAGCGAAGTACAGGGAGGTGAGCAGTTCTTC.

This sequence joins TRBV7-4 and TRBJ1-1; no clear D gene. This CDR3 region has 12 residues. With 2 bases removed from V and 6 bases from J, the gap between germline ends came to 7 bases. CDR1 SGHVT and CDR2 SQSDAQ come from the germline V gene. The chain's CDR3 is CASSLLSSEAFF. The CDR3 region has the DNA TGTGCCAGCAGCTTACTCAGTTCTGAAGCTTTCTTT.

Ten or more counts support this clonotype. J is TRBJ1-1 and V is TRBV7-8; D might be TRBD1 (6 bases). Trimming took off 0 bases at V and 4 bases at J, with 21 bases between the two ends. Germline V gene data show CDR1 as SGHVS and CDR2 as FQNEAQ. This CDR3 is built from 18 residues. The CDR3 here is CASSLAPQGMAVSTEAFF. The CDR3 bases are TGTGCCAGCAGCTTAGCCCCACAGGGAATGGCGGTGAGCACTGAAGCTTTCTTT.

In this sample, this clonotype turned up a few times. This sequence joins TRBV9 and TRBJ2-1, with D possibly being TRBD1 or TRBD2 (6 bases each). The V end was cut by 0 bases, the J end by 3 bases, with 13 bases between. There are 16 residues in the CDR3. Germline V gene lookup returns CDR1 SGDLS and CDR2 YYNGEE. The CDR3 coding sequence is TGTGCCAGCAGCGTAGAGGGGGGAACTGTCTACAATGAGCAGTTCTTC. Protein: CASSVEGGTVYNEQFF.

The rearrangement joins TRBV6-5 to TRBJ1-2; D ambiguous. The CDR3 loop spans 16 amino acids. CDR1 MNHEY and CDR2 SVGAGI come from the germline V gene. Trimming pared 0 bases from V and 2 bases from J, leaving 13 bases between. The CDR3: CASSYSGAQLNYGYTF. CDR3 DNA: TGTGCCAGCAGTTACTCGGGAGCCCAGTTGAACTATGGCTACACCTTC.

The table lists this clonotype with a few counts. This sequence joins TRBV14 and TRBJ2-3, with D perhaps given as TRBD1 or TRBD2 (6 bases each). The CDR3 has 17 amino acids. V was shortened by 3 bases and J by 7 bases, with 23 bases between the two germline ends. The germline gives CDR1 SGHDN, CDR2 FVKESK. CDR3: CASSHHLGQPGGNTQYF. The CDR3 bases are TGTGCCAGCAGCCATCACCTTGGACAGCCCGGGGGAAATACGCAGTATTTT.

The V gene is TRBV19, the J gene TRBJ1-6; D not certain. Looked up from germline, CDR1 is LNHDA and CDR2 is SQIVND (reference sequence). V lost 3 bases, J lost 6 bases, and 9 bases lay in between. The CDR3 is made up of 14 amino acids. This CDR3 is CASSMGPANSPLHF. DNA of the CDR3: TGTGCCAGTAGTATGGGTCCAGCTAATTCACCCCTCCACTTT. Variable domain in full (rest from reference TRBV19 and TRBJ1-6): DGGITQSPKYLFRKEGQNVTLSCEQNLNHDAMYWYRQDPGQGLRLIYYSQIVNDFQKGDIAEGYSVSREKKESFPLTVTSAQKNPTAFYLCASSMGPANSPLHFGNGTRLTVT.

This clonotype was counted between two and nine times. This chain joins TRBV6-2 or TRBV6-3 and TRBJ2-5; unclear D gene. The CDR3 runs 14 residues. Germline CDR1 and CDR2: MNHEY and SVGEGT. V was trimmed by 2 bases and J by 4 bases, leaving 11 bases between them. CDR3: CASSYQEYRETQYF. The CDR3 bases are TGTGCCAGCAGTTACCAGGAGTATCGAGAGACCCAGTACTTC.

This chain connects TRBV29-1 to TRBJ2-5; no firm D call. Trimming shortened V by 6 bases and J by 0 bases, and 11 bases separated the two germline ends. CDR3 length: 13 amino acids. From germline, CDR1 is SQVTM and CDR2 ANQGSEA. The CDR3 DNA is TGCAGCGTGGAAACAAGGTACCAAGAGACCCAGTACTTC. Translated, it gives CSVETRYQETQYF.

This clonotype was detected only a few times. The V and J genes are TRBV19 and TRBJ1-5; D remains unclear. The CDR3 spans 17 residues. The V gene's germline CDR1 is LNHDA and CDR2 SQIVND (reference sequence). V lost 0 bases to trimming and J lost 3 bases, with 15 bases between them. The CDR3 nucleotides read TGTGCCAGTAGTATAGATCAGCGGCAGAGCCCCAATCAGCCCCAGCATTTT. The encoded protein is CASSIDQRQSPNQPQHF.

This clonotype occurred many times. This chain connects TRBV7-8 to TRBJ1-5; tentatively, D is TRBD1 (5 bases). The germline CDR1 and CDR2 sequences are SGHVS and FQNEAQ. The CDR3 consists of 18 residues. V was pared by 2 bases and J by 6 bases, with 23 bases between. The CDR3 region is CASSLYSTGPGSIQPQHF. For the CDR3, the DNA is TGTGCCAGCAGCTTATATAGTACGGGGCCGGGCTCTATTCAGCCCCAGCATTTT.

The chain is built from TRBV6-5 and TRBJ2-5; D call uncertain. Trimming took 5 bases from V and 4 from J, leaving 11 bases between them. CDR3 size: 13 residues. Germline values: CDR1 MNHEY, CDR2 SVGAGI. This CDR3 reads CASSAVKGETQYF. CDR3 DNA sequence: TGTGCCAGCAGTGCCGTCAAGGGAGAGACCCAGTACTTC.

The rearrangement uses TRBV10-3 and TRBJ2-7, with a tentative D call TRBD1 (6 bases). The CDR3 totals 13 residues. In germline, CDR1 is ENHRY, CDR2 SYGVKD. CDR3 sequence: CTISNTGLEEQYV. The CDR3 nucleotides are TGTACCATCAGTAACACAGGGCTTGAGGAGCAGTACGTC.

The V gene is TRBV11-2, the J gene TRBJ2-7; 9 nucleotides align to TRBD2. This CDR3 is built from 15 residues. Trimming at V came to 3 bases and at J to 6 bases, leaving 9 bases not matched to a gene. Looked up from germline, CDR1 is SGHAT and CDR2 is FQNNGV. This CDR3 reads CASSLGGTSSSEQYF. The CDR3, as DNA: TGTGCCAGCAGCTTGGGCGGGACTAGCTCCAGCGAGCAGTACTTC. Together with reference TRBV11-2 and TRBJ2-7, the CDR3 gives the full variable domain: EAGVAQSPRYKIIEKRQSVAFWCNPISGHATLYWYQQILGQGPKLLIQFQNNGVVDDSQLPKDRFSAERLKGVDSTLKIQPAKLEDSAVYLCASSLGGTSSSEQYFGPGTRLTVT.

This clonotype was seen a few times. The chain joins TRBV5-1 to TRBJ2-7, with D perhaps matching TRBD2 (6 bases). The CDR3 covers 16 residues. The V and J ends lost 1 base and 3 bases respectively, with 17 bases between them. Looked up from germline, CDR1 is SGHRS and CDR2 is YFSETQ. The CDR3 protein is CASSLRRDSMIYEQYF. The CDR3, as DNA: TGCGCCAGCAGCTTGCGGCGGGACTCTATGATCTACGAGCAGTACTTC.

V is TRBV24-1 and J is TRBJ1-2; TRBD1 matches 11 bases. The germline V gene has CDR1 KGHDR and CDR2 SFDVKD. V was pared by 2 bases and J by 2 bases, with 15 bases of the junction left unmatched. The CDR3 is 20 residues long. The CDR3 DNA follows: TGTGCCACCAGTGATTCAACCCGCCGGGACAGGGGGGAAATAAACTATGGCTACACCTTC. Its protein product is CATSDSTRRDRGEINYGYTF.